The next 3 T cell receptor beta chains were all read from a single sample in a study of monozygotic twins with inflammatory bowel disease. One entry per CDR3 protein, without DNA, is what TCRdb gives after re-calling the 5' RACE reads. The sample data list some 450,000 distinct CDR3 sequences. Sequencing input: blood. All receptors derive from a human donor with ulcerative colitis or Crohn's disease, or a healthy co-twin of an affected twin (not recorded which).

The chain's CDR3 is CSAVGGGSGYNEQFF. J is TRBJ2-1 and V is TRBV29-1; TCRdb's D call, TRBD1, is unchecked because there is no DNA. This CDR3 has 15 residues. CDR1 is SQVTM, CDR2 ANQGSEA, per germline.

V is TRBV12-3 or TRBV12-4 and J is TRBJ2-3; lacking DNA, the TRBD2 call made by TCRdb goes unchecked. The CDR3 is 15 amino acids. The CDR3 is CASSLVGGTYDTQYF.

The chain recombines TRBV5-1 with TRBJ1-4; lacking DNA, the TRBD1 call made by TCRdb goes unchecked. Looked up from germline, CDR1 is SGHRS and CDR2 is YFSETQ. This CDR3 contains 14 residues. CDR3 protein: CASSGGQGYEKLFF.